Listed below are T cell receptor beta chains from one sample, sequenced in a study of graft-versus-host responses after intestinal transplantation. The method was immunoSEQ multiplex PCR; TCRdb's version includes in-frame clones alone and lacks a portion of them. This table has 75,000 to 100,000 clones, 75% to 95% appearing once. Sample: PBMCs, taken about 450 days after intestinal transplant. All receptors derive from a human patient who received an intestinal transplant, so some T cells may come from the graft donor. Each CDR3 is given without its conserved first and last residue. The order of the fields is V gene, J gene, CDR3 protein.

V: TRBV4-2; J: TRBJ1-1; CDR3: ASSQYQGALDTEAF
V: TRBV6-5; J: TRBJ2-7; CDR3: ASRGSRDDYEQY
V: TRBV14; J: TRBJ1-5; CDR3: ASSQVHNQPQH
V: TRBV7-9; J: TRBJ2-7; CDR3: ASSRAGVYEQY
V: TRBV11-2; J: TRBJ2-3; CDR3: ASSLVGDTQY
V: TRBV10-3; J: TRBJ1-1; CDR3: AISEWGGTEAF
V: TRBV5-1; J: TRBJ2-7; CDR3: ASRGDAAYEQY
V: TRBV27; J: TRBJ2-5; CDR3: ASSSYTTGEGETQY
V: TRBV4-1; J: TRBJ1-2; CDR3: ASSQTPPGQSTYGYT
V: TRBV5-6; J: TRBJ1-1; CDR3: ASSFGWAEAF
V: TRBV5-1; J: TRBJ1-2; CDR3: ASSKAPYRGRGYGYT
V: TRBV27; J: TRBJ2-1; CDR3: ASSGTGGPYNEQF
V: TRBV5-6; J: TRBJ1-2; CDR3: ASSRVAPGGYT
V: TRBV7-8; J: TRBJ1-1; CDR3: ASSLGQSRAEAF
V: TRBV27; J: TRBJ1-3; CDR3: ASSLLGTSNTIY
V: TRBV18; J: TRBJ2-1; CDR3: ASSPFRESSYNEQF
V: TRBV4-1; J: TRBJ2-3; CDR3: ASSQDTGPTDTQY
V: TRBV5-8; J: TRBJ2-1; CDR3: ASSLTSGVHNEQF
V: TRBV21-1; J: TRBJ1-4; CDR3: ASSKGDYHGISRVATNEKLF
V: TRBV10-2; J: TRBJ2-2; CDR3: ASRVSGAAGELF
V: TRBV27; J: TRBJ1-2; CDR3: ASSLGRGLDYT
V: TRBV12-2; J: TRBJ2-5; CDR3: ASRLPSQGFQETQY
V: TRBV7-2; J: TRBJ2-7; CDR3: ASSPPWGLPYEQY
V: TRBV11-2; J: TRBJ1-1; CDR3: ASSLTGANTEAF
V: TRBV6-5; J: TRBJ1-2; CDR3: ASRLGQSYGYT
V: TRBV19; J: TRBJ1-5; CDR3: ASSIGWGAHQPQH
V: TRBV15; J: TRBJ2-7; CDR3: ATSRVQDFEQY
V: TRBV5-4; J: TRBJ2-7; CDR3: ASSAGGAREQY
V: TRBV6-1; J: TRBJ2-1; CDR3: ASSEVAGGYNEQF
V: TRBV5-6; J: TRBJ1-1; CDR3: ASSPRRERGTEAF
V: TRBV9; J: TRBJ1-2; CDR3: ASSVDGGYGYT
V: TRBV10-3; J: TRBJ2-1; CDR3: AISDGVSSSYNEQF
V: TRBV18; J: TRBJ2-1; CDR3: ASSPSSYNEQF